The present T cell receptor beta chain was sequenced within a study of CD4 T cells in relation to SARS-CoV-2 and coronaviruses. In the study overall: TCR beta CDR3s were sequenced after approximately ten-day antigen culture of PBMCs. General study points: Crossreactive clones expanded significantly less to SARS-CoV-2 than monoreactive clones.

Unexposed donor CD4+ T cells date from 2011-2018, before the COVID-19 pandemic. Isolation of CD4+ T cells took place after roughly nine days in culture. Approximately 1.8 million PBMCs per well were cultured with approximately 10 IU/ml IL-2. This clone was counted a single time. Antigen specificity is unknown. Repertoires were generated with immunoSEQ multiplex PCR, while TCRdb's copy carries only in-frame clones and drops some. The sample holds 15,000 to 20,000 clones, approximately 80% seen once. Germline assignment: CDR1 KGHSH and CDR2 LQKENI. The junction had 5 bases not matched to a gene; V was cut back by 1 base and J by 0 bases. The CDR3 sequence is 16 residues long.

The sample taken for sequencing was CD4+ T cells from PBMCs, cultured in vitro. The receptor comes from a human donor in good health. This chain connects TRBV18 to TRBJ2-7, with 8 positions matching TRBD2. CDR3 protein: CASSPRATSDSYEQYF. CDR3 nucleotide sequence: TGTGCCAGCTCACCACGGGCGACTAGCGACTCCTACGAGCAGTACTTC. The full variable domain, its missing parts supplied by reference TRBV18 and TRBJ2-7, is NAGVMQNPRHLVRRRGQEARLRCSPMKGHSHVYWYRQLPEEGLKFMVYLQKENIIDESGMPKERFSAEFPKEGPSILRIQQVVRGDSAAYFCASSPRATSDSYEQYFGPGTRLTVT.